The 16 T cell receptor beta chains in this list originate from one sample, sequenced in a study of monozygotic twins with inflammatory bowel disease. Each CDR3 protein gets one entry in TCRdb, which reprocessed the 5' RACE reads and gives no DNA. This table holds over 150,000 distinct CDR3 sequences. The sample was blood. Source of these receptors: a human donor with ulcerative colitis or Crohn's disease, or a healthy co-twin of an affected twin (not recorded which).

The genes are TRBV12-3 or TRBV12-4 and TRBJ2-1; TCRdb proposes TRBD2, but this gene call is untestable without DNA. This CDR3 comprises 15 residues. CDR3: CASSRLGGLAGWQFF.

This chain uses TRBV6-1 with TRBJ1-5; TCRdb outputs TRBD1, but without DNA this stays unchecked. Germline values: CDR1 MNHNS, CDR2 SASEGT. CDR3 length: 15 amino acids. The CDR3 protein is CASIPTGGDDQPQHF.

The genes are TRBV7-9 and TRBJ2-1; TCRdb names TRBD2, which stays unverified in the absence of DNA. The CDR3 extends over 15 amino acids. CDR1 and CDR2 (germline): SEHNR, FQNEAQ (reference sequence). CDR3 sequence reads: CASSLRGLAPNEQFF.

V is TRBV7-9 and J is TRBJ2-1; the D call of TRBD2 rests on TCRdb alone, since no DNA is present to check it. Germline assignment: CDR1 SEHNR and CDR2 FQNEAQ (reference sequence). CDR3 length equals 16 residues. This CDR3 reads CASSLIWQGRGNEQFF.

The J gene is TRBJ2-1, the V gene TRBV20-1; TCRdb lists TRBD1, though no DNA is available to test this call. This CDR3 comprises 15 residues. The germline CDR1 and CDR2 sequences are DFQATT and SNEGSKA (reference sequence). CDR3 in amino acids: CSASSPGDYYNEQFF.

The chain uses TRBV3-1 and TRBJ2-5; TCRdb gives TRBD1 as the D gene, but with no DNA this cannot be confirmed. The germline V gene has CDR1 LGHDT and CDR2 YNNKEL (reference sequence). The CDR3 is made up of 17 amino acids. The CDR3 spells CASSQPLSGGFEETQYF.

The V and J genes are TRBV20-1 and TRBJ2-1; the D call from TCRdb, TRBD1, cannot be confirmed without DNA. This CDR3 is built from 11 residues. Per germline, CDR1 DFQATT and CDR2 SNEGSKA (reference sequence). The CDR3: CSARTDREQFF.

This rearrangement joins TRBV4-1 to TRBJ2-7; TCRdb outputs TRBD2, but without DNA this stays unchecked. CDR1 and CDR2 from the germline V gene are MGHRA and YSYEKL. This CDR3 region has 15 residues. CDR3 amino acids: CASSPGLAGQNEQYF.

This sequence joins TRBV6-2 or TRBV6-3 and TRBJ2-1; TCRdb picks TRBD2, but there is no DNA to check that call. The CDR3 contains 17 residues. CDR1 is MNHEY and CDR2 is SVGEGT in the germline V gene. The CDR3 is CASSYETSATSYNEQFF.

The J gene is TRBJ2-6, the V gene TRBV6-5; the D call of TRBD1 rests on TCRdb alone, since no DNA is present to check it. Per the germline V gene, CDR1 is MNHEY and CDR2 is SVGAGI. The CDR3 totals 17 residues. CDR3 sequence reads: CASSPLGAGGGANVLTF.

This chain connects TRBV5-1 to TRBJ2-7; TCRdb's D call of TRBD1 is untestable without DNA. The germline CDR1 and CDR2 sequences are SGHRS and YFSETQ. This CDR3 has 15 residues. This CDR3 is CASSLGQGFFHEQYF. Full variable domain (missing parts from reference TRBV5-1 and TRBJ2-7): KAGVTQTPRYLIKTRGQQVTLSCSPISGHRSVSWYQQTPGQGLQFLFEYFSETQRNKGNFPGRFSGRQFSNSRSEMNVSTLELGDSALYLCASSLGQGFFHEQYFGPGTRLTVT.

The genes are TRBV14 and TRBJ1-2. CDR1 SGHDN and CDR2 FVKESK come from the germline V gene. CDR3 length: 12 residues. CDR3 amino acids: CASSQFIDGYTF. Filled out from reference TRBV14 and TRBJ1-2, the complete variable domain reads EAGVTQFPSHSVIEKGQTVTLRCDPISGHDNLYWYRRVMGKEIKFLLHFVKESKQDESGMPNNRFLAERTGGTYSTLKVQPAELEDSGVYFCASSQFIDGYTFGSGTRLTVV.

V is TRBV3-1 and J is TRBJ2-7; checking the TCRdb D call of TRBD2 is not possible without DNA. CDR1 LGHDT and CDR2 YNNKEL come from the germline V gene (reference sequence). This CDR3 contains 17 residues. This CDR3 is CASSHPSGRARGDEQYF.

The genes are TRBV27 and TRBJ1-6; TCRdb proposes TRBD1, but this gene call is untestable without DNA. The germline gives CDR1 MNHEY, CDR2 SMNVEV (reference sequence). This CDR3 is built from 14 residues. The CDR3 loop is CASSIGQLNSPLHF.

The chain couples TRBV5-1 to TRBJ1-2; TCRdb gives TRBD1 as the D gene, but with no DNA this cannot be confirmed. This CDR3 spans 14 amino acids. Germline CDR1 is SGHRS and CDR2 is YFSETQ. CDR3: CASSLEQGSYGYTF.

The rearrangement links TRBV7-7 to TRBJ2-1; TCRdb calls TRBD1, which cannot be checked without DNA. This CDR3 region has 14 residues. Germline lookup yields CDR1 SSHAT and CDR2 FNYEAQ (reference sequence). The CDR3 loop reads CASSLGRRADEQFF.